The present T cell receptor beta chain was sequenced within a study of cytomegalovirus exposure and HLA in healthy donors. Overall study findings and caveats: Diagnosis of cytomegalovirus status made by the classifier reportedly showed high specificity and sensitivity. Listed as cytomegalovirus-associated were roughly 180 TCR beta chains. In vitro checks showed that a few CMV-associated chains really do target CMV antigens.

Trimming cost V 5 bases and J 0 bases; bases outside gene matches: 13. CDR1 and CDR2 (germline): LNHDA, SQIVND (reference sequence). This CDR3 has 18 amino acids. With regard to this clone: Its antigen remains unknown.

Separate from the approximately 670-subject first cohort was the approximately 120-subject validation cohort, to which the donors belonged. Measured with immunoSEQ multiplex PCR; TCRdb has only the in-frame clones, and not every one. The sample records 200,000 to 250,000 clones, roughly 83% being singletons. The J gene is TRBJ1-5, the V gene TRBV19; 7 bases line up with TRBD1. This receptor was identified in a woman in her 30s in good health and CMV-seropositive. Material for sequencing was PBMCs. CDR3 DNA: TGTGCCAGTAGTCCTAGACAGGGTATAGGGTATAGCAATCAGCCCCAGCATTTT. This sequence encodes CASSPRQGIGYSNQPQHF.